The rows below give T cell receptor beta chains drawn from one sample of a study of blood T cell repertoires in COVID-19. Clones were read by immunoSEQ multiplex PCR, and TCRdb kept only the in-frame ones, dropping some. This repertoire shows hundreds of thousands of clones, roughly 86% found once; its top ten account for 2% to 3%. Sequenced: PBMCs or T cells enriched from blood (not recorded which). The receptor set was obtained from a woman between 25 and 40 years old with acute COVID-19. Each CDR3 is given with its conserved first and last residue. The order of the fields is J gene, V gene, D gene, clone size, CDR3 protein, CDR3 DNA. D genes are given only for firm matches. Clone size is shown for a subset of rows, as once, few, many or a class of expanded clone.

J gene: TRBJ1-2
V gene: TRBV5-1
D gene: .
clone size: .
CDR3 protein: CASSPGGGAWYGYTF
CDR3 DNA: TGCGCCAGCAGCCCCGGGGGAGGGGCTTGGTATGGCTACACCTTC

J gene: TRBJ1-3
V gene: TRBV18
D gene: TRBD1
clone size: .
CDR3 protein: CASSPGQGYTGNTIYF
CDR3 DNA: TGTGCCAGCTCCCCGGGACAGGGGTATACTGGAAACACCATATATTTT

J gene: TRBJ2-2
V gene: TRBV7-6
D gene: TRBD2
clone size: .
CDR3 protein: CASSLNSGDVSGTGELFF
CDR3 DNA: TGTGCCAGCAGCTTAAACAGCGGGGACGTGTCCGGAACCGGGGAGCTGTTTTTT

J gene: TRBJ1-2
V gene: TRBV29-1
D gene: TRBD1
clone size: .
CDR3 protein: CSVSLQGAFGYTF
CDR3 DNA: TGCAGCGTAAGTTTACAGGGGGCTTTCGGCTACACCTTC

J gene: TRBJ2-7
V gene: TRBV18
D gene: TRBD2
clone size: once
CDR3 protein: CASSQGGSYEQYF
CDR3 DNA: TGTGCCAGCTCACAGGGCGGGAGCTACGAGCAGTACTTC

J gene: TRBJ2-5
V gene: TRBV19
D gene: TRBD2
clone size: .
CDR3 protein: CASSGLERETQYF
CDR3 DNA: TGTGCCAGTAGTGGACTAGAACGAGAGACCCAGTACTTC

J gene: TRBJ2-7
V gene: TRBV5-1
D gene: TRBD1
clone size: .
CDR3 protein: CASRRPGTGESYEQYF
CDR3 DNA: TGCGCCAGCAGGCGTCCCGGGACAGGGGAGTCCTACGAGCAGTACTTC

J gene: TRBJ1-2
V gene: TRBV5-1
D gene: .
clone size: .
CDR3 protein: CASSLSPARRDYGYTF
CDR3 DNA: TGCGCCAGCAGCTTGTCGCCAGCCAGGAGGGACTATGGCTACACCTTC

J gene: TRBJ2-7
V gene: TRBV4-1
D gene: TRBD2
clone size: .
CDR3 protein: CASSQDSGGTLYEQYF
CDR3 DNA: TGCGCCAGCAGCCAAGATTCGGGGGGAACCCTCTACGAGCAGTACTTC

J gene: TRBJ1-2
V gene: TRBV29-1
D gene: TRBD1
clone size: once
CDR3 protein: CSVERTGGGYTF
CDR3 DNA: TGCAGCGTTGAGAGGACAGGGGGCGGCTACACCTTC

J gene: TRBJ1-5
V gene: TRBV15
D gene: TRBD1
clone size: .
CDR3 protein: CATSRDQGEDEPQHF
CDR3 DNA: TGTGCCACCAGCAGAGATCAGGGGGAGGATGAGCCCCAGCATTTT

J gene: TRBJ1-6
V gene: TRBV4-1
D gene: TRBD1
clone size: .
CDR3 protein: CASSQGRDRSPLHF
CDR3 DNA: TGCGCCAGCAGCCAAGGCAGGGACAGATCACCCCTCCACTTT

J gene: TRBJ1-2
V gene: TRBV30
D gene: .
clone size: .
CDR3 protein: CAWSIVGTPYGYTF
CDR3 DNA: TGTGCCTGGTCCATCGTAGGGACACCCTATGGCTACACCTTC

J gene: TRBJ1-5
V gene: TRBV5-3
D gene: .
clone size: .
CDR3 protein: CARSLRPGDQPQHF
CDR3 DNA: TGTGCCAGAAGCTTGCGCCCAGGGGATCAGCCCCAGCATTTT

J gene: TRBJ2-2
V gene: TRBV3-1/TRBV3-2
D gene: TRBD1
clone size: .
CDR3 protein: CASSLTVQGNSKWIGELFF
CDR3 DNA: TGTGCCAGCAGCTTGACCGTACAGGGGAATTCAAAGTGGATAGGGGAGCTGTTTTTT

J gene: TRBJ2-1
V gene: TRBV14
D gene: TRBD2
clone size: .
CDR3 protein: CASSGTSGTGEQFF
CDR3 DNA: TGTGCCAGCAGTGGGACTAGCGGGACGGGGGAGCAGTTCTTC

J gene: TRBJ1-6
V gene: TRBV7-9
D gene: TRBD1
clone size: .
CDR3 protein: CASSSDRVDSPLHF
CDR3 DNA: TGTGCCAGCAGCTCAGACAGGGTTGATTCACCCCTCCACTTT

J gene: TRBJ1-2
V gene: TRBV7-8
D gene: .
clone size: .
CDR3 protein: CASSPRFSRGYTF
CDR3 DNA: TGTGCCAGCAGCCCTAGGTTCAGTCGCGGCTACACCTTC

J gene: TRBJ2-1
V gene: TRBV7-2
D gene: .
clone size: .
CDR3 protein: CASSLNPFNEQFF
CDR3 DNA: TGTGCCAGCAGCTTAAATCCGTTCAATGAGCAGTTCTTC

J gene: TRBJ1-3
V gene: TRBV6-5
D gene: .
clone size: .
CDR3 protein: CATGGLRFSDTIYF
CDR3 DNA: TGTGCCACGGGGGGGTTAAGGTTTTCGGACACCATATATTTT

J gene: TRBJ1-5
V gene: TRBV6-2/TRBV6-3
D gene: TRBD1
clone size: .
CDR3 protein: CASSYGTALNGWPQHF
CDR3 DNA: TGTGCCAGCAGTTATGGGACAGCTTTGAATGGTTGGCCCCAGCATTTT

J gene: TRBJ1-3
V gene: TRBV7-8
D gene: TRBD1
clone size: .
CDR3 protein: CASSVGTVGNTIYF
CDR3 DNA: TGTGCCAGCAGCGTAGGGACAGTTGGAAACACCATATATTTT

J gene: TRBJ2-7
V gene: TRBV5-1
D gene: .
clone size: .
CDR3 protein: CASSLARASSGLSNEQYF
CDR3 DNA: TGCGCCAGCAGCTTGGCCAGGGCTAGTTCGGGCCTATCCAACGAGCAGTACTTC

J gene: TRBJ1-2
V gene: TRBV5-6
D gene: TRBD1
clone size: .
CDR3 protein: CASSLGRGLGYTF
CDR3 DNA: TGTGCCAGCAGCTTGGGCAGGGGGCTTGGCTACACCTTC

J gene: TRBJ1-4
V gene: TRBV7-6
D gene: .
clone size: .
CDR3 protein: CASSLATNEKLFF
CDR3 DNA: TGTGCCAGCAGCTTAGCCACAAATGAAAAACTGTTTTTT

J gene: TRBJ2-2
V gene: TRBV4-3
D gene: TRBD2
clone size: .
CDR3 protein: CASSQDLSGTFTGELFF
CDR3 DNA: TGCGCCAGCAGCCAAGATCTGAGCGGGACTTTTACCGGGGAGCTGTTTTTT

J gene: TRBJ1-6
V gene: TRBV7-2
D gene: .
clone size: .
CDR3 protein: CASSLAGTYNSPLHF
CDR3 DNA: TGTGCCAGCAGCTTAGCGGGGACATATAATTCACCCCTCCACTTT

J gene: TRBJ2-1
V gene: TRBV6-5
D gene: TRBD1
clone size: .
CDR3 protein: CASTRQGYNEQFF
CDR3 DNA: TGTGCCAGCACCCGACAGGGTTACAATGAGCAGTTCTTC

J gene: TRBJ1-6
V gene: TRBV6-6
D gene: TRBD1
clone size: .
CDR3 protein: CASSPGTGSSPLHF
CDR3 DNA: TGTGCCAGCAGTCCCGGGACAGGGTCTTCACCCCTCCACTTT

J gene: TRBJ1-5
V gene: TRBV19
D gene: TRBD1
clone size: .
CDR3 protein: CASSVRTGSQPQHF
CDR3 DNA: TGTGCCAGTAGTGTCAGGACAGGCAGCCAGCCCCAGCATTTT

J gene: TRBJ2-2
V gene: TRBV9
D gene: TRBD2
clone size: few
CDR3 protein: CASSLTSGGAPGELFF
CDR3 DNA: TGTGCCAGCAGCCTGACTAGCGGGGGGGCCCCCGGGGAGCTGTTTTTT

J gene: TRBJ1-4
V gene: TRBV5-1
D gene: .
clone size: .
CDR3 protein: CASSLAQGLGEKLFF
CDR3 DNA: TGCGCCAGCAGCTTGGCGCAGGGGCTCGGGGAAAAACTGTTTTTT

J gene: TRBJ2-7
V gene: TRBV19
D gene: TRBD2
clone size: .
CDR3 protein: CASSIKPSGGYEQYF
CDR3 DNA: TGTGCCAGTAGTATAAAGCCTAGCGGGGGCTACGAGCAGTACTTC

J gene: TRBJ1-5
V gene: TRBV24-1
D gene: .
clone size: .
CDR3 protein: CATSDVWSTEHSNQPQHF
CDR3 DNA: TGTGCCACCAGTGATGTATGGTCGACAGAACATAGCAATCAGCCCCAGCATTTT

J gene: TRBJ2-7
V gene: TRBV19
D gene: .
clone size: .
CDR3 protein: CASKPYDSYEQYF
CDR3 DNA: TGTGCCAGTAAGCCATACGACTCCTACGAGCAGTACTTC

J gene: TRBJ1-1
V gene: TRBV11-3
D gene: .
clone size: once
CDR3 protein: CASSPSSAGNTEAFF
CDR3 DNA: TGTGCCAGCAGCCCTTCCTCGGCAGGGAACACTGAAGCTTTCTTT

J gene: TRBJ1-3
V gene: TRBV14
D gene: .
clone size: .
CDR3 protein: CASSQSGRSSGNTIYF
CDR3 DNA: TGTGCCAGCAGCCAATCCGGGAGAAGCTCTGGAAACACCATATATTTT

J gene: TRBJ2-7
V gene: TRBV7-2
D gene: .
clone size: .
CDR3 protein: CASSFEAVYEQYF
CDR3 DNA: TGTGCCAGCAGCTTTGAGGCCGTCTACGAGCAGTACTTC

J gene: TRBJ1-4
V gene: TRBV6-5
D gene: .
clone size: .
CDR3 protein: CASSLRGLNEKLFF
CDR3 DNA: TGTGCCAGCAGTCTGCGGGGGCTTAATGAAAAACTGTTTTTT

J gene: TRBJ1-5
V gene: TRBV7-9
D gene: .
clone size: once
CDR3 protein: CASSLSFSDQPQHF
CDR3 DNA: TGTGCCAGCAGCTTATCGTTCAGCGATCAGCCCCAGCATTTT

J gene: TRBJ2-7
V gene: TRBV14
D gene: .
clone size: .
CDR3 protein: CASRQSRDHSYEQYF
CDR3 DNA: TGTGCCAGCAGGCAGAGCCGGGATCATTCCTACGAGCAGTACTTC

J gene: TRBJ1-4
V gene: TRBV6-5
D gene: .
clone size: .
CDR3 protein: CASRRSPRELFF
CDR3 DNA: TGTGCCAGCAGACGAAGCCCCAGGGAACTGTTTTTT

J gene: TRBJ1-1
V gene: TRBV12-3/TRBV12-4
D gene: .
clone size: .
CDR3 protein: CASTRMRQSEAFF
CDR3 DNA: TGTGCCAGCACGCGTATGAGGCAGTCTGAAGCTTTCTTT

J gene: TRBJ1-2
V gene: TRBV25-1
D gene: .
clone size: .
CDR3 protein: CASSDERGWGGYTF
CDR3 DNA: TGTGCCAGCAGTGATGAACGGGGGTGGGGTGGCTACACCTTC

J gene: TRBJ2-1
V gene: TRBV29-1
D gene: TRBD2
clone size: .
CDR3 protein: CSVGGGGDRYNEQFF
CDR3 DNA: TGCAGCGTTGGAGGCGGGGGAGACCGTTACAATGAGCAGTTCTTC

J gene: TRBJ2-6
V gene: TRBV5-8
D gene: .
clone size: once
CDR3 protein: CASSAFGSGANVLTF
CDR3 DNA: TGTGCCAGCAGCGCCTTCGGGTCTGGGGCCAACGTCCTGACTTTC

J gene: TRBJ2-3
V gene: TRBV5-1
D gene: TRBD2
clone size: once
CDR3 protein: CASSLGLAGFTDTQYF
CDR3 DNA: TGCGCCAGCAGCTTGGGTCTAGCGGGCTTCACAGATACGCAGTATTTT

J gene: TRBJ2-7
V gene: TRBV6-5
D gene: TRBD1
clone size: .
CDR3 protein: CASSWTGGESSYEQYF
CDR3 DNA: TGTGCCAGCAGTTGGACAGGGGGTGAAAGCTCCTACGAGCAGTACTTC

J gene: TRBJ1-2
V gene: TRBV5-1
D gene: TRBD1
clone size: .
CDR3 protein: CASSVDRGPYGYTF
CDR3 DNA: TGCGCCAGCAGCGTCGACAGGGGGCCCTATGGCTACACCTTC

J gene: TRBJ2-2
V gene: TRBV3-1/TRBV3-2
D gene: TRBD2
clone size: .
CDR3 protein: CASSQETSGEGGELFF
CDR3 DNA: TGTGCCAGCAGCCAAGAAACTAGCGGGGAGGGCGGGGAGCTGTTTTTT

J gene: TRBJ1-2
V gene: TRBV29-1
D gene: .
clone size: .
CDR3 protein: CSVEQGGYTF
CDR3 DNA: TGCAGCGTTGAACAGGGTGGCTACACCTTC

J gene: TRBJ2-1
V gene: TRBV5-4
D gene: TRBD2
clone size: .
CDR3 protein: CASSLDLAGYNEQFF
CDR3 DNA: TGTGCCAGCAGCTTGGACCTAGCGGGGTACAATGAGCAGTTCTTC

J gene: TRBJ2-2
V gene: TRBV6-2/TRBV6-3
D gene: .
clone size: .
CDR3 protein: CASSYGVYGELFF
CDR3 DNA: TGTGCCAGCAGTTACGGAGTATACGGGGAGCTGTTTTTT

J gene: TRBJ1-2
V gene: TRBV2
D gene: TRBD1
clone size: .
CDR3 protein: CASTGGQGALFYGYTF
CDR3 DNA: TGTGCCAGCACCGGGGGACAGGGGGCGCTCTTCTATGGCTACACCTTC